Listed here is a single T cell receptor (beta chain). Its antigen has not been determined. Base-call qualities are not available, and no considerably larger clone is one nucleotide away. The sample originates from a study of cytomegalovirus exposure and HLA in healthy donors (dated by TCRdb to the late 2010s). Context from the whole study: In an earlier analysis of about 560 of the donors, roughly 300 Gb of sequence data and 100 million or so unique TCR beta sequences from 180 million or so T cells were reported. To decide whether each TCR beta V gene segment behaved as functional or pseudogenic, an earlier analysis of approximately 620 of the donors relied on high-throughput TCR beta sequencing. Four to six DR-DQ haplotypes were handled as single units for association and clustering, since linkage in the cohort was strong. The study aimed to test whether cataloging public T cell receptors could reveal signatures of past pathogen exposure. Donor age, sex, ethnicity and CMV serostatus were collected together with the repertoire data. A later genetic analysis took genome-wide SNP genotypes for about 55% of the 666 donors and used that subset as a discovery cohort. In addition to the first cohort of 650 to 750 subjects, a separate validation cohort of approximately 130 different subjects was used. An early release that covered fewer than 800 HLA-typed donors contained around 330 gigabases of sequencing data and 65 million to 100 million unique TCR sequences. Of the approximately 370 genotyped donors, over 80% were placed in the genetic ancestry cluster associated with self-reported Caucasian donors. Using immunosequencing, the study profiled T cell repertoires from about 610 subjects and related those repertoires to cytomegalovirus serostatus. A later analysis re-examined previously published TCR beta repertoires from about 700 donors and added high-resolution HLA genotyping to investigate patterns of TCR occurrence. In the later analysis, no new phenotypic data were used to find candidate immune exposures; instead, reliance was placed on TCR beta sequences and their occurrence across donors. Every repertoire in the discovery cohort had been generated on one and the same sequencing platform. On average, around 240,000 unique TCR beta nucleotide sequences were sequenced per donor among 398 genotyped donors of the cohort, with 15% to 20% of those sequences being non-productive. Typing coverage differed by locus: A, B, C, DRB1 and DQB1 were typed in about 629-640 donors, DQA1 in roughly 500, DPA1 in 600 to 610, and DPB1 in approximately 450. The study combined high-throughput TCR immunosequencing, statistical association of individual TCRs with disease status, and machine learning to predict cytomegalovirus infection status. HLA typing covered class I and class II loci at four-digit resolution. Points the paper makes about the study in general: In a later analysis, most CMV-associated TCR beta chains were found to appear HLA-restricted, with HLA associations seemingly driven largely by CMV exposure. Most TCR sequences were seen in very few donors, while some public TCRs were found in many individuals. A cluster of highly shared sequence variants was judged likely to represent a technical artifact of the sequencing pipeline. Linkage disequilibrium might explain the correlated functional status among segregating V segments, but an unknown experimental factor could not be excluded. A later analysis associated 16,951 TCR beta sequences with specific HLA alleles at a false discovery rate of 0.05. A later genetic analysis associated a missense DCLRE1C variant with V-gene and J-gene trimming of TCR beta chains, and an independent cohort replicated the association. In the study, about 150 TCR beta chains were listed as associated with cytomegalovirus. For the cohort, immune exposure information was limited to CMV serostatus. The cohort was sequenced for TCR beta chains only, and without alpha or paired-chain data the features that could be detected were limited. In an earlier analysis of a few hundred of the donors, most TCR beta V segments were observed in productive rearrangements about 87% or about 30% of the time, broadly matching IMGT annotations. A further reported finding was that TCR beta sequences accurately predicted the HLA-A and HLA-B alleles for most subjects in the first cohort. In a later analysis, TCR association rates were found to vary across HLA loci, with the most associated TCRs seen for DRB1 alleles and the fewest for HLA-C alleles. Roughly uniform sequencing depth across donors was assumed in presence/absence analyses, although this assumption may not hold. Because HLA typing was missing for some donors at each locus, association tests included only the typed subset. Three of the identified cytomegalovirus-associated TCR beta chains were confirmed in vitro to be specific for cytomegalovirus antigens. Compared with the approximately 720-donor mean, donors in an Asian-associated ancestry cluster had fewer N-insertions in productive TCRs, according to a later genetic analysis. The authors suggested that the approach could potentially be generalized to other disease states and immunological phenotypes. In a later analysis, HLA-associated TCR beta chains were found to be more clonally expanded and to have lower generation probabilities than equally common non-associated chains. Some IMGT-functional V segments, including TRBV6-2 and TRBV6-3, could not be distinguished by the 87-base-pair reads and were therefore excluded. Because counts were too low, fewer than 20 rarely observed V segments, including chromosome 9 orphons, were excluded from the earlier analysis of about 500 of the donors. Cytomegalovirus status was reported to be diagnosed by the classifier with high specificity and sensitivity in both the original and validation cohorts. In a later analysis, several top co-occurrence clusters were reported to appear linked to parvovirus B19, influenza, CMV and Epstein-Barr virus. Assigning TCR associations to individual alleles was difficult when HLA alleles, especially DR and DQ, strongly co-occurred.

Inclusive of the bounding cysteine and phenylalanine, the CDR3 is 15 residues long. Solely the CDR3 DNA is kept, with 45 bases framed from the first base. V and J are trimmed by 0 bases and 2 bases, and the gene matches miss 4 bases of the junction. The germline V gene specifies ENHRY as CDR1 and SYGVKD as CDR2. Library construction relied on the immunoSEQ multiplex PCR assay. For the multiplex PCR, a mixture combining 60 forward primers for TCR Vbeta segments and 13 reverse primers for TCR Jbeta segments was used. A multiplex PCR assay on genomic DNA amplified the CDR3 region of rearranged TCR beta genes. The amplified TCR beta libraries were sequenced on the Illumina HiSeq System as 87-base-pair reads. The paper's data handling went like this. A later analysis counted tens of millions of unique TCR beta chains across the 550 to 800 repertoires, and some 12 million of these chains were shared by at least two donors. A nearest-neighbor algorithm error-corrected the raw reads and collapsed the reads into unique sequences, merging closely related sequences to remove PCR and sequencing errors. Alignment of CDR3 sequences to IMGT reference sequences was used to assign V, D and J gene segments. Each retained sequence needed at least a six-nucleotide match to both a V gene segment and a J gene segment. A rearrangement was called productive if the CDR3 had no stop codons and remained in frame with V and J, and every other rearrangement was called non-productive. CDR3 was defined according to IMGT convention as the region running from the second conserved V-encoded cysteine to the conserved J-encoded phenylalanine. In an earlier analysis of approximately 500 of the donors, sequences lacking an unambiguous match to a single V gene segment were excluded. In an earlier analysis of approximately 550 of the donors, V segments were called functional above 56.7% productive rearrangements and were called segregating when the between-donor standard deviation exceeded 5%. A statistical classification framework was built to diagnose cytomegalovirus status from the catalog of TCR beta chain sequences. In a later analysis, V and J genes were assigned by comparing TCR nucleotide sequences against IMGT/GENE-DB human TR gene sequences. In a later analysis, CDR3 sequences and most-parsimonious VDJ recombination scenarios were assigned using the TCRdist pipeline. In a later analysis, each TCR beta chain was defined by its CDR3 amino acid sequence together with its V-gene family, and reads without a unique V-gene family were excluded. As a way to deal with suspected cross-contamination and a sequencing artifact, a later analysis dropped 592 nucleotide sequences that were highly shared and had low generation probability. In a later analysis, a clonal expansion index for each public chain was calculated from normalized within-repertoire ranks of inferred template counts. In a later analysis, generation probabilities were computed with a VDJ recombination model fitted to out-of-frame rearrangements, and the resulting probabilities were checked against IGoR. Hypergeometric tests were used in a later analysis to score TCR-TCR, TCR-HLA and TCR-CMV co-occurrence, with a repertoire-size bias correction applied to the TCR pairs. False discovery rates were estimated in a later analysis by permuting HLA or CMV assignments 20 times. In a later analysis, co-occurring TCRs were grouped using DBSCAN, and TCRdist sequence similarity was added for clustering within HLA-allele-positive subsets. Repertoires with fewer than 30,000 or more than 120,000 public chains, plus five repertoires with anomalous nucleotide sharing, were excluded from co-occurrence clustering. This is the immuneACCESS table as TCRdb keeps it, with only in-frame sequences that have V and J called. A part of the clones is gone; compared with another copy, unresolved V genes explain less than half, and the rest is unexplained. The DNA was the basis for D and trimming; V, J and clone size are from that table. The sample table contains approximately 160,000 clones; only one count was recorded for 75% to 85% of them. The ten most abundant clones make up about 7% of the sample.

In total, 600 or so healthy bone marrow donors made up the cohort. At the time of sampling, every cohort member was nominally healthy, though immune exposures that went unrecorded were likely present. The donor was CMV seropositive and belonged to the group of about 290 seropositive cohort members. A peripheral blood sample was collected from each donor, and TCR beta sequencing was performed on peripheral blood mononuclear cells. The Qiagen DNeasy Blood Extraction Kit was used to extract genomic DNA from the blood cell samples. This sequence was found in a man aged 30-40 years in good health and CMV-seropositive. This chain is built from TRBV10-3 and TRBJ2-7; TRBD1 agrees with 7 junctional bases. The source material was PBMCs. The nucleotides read TGTGCCATCAGTGAGTCAGGACAGGTTACCTACGAGCAGTACTTC. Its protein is CAISESGQVTYEQYF.